This is a list of T cell receptor beta chains from one sample in a study of T-cell memory formation after mild COVID-19. TCRdb reprocessed the 5' RACE reads via MiXCR and lists one record per CDR3 protein. The sample lists more than 100,000 distinct CDR3 sequences, around 6.3% occurring once. Sequenced: PBMCs or a T cell subset sorted from them (not recorded which). These receptors originate from an adult woman who had mild COVID-19 (a few samples of this study predate the infection). Cell type and time point are not known. The CDR3 runs from the conserved cysteine through the conserved F or W. A D gene is named only where the DNA matches it firmly. Size tells how often a clone was seen (once, few, many) or the class of an expanded clone, and some rows leave it out.

j_gene,d_gene,v_gene,abundance,CDR3nt,CDR3aa
TRBJ1-2,TRBD1,TRBV7-2,many,TGTGCCAGCAGCCAACAGGGGGACTATGGCTACACCTTC,CASSQQGDYGYTF
TRBJ2-7,.,TRBV5-6,.,TGTGCCAGCAGCAACACCGGGACTGACTCCTACGAGCAGTACTTC,CASSNTGTDSYEQYF
TRBJ1-5,.,TRBV24-1,.,TGTGCCACCAGTGGCCTGACAGATAGCAATCAGCCCCAGCATTTT,CATSGLTDSNQPQHF
TRBJ1-1,TRBD1,TRBV4-1,many,TGCGCCAGCAGCCTCGGACAGGGGCCTCTCTTGGGGGCTTTCTTT,CASSLGQGPLLGAFF
TRBJ2-3,TRBD1,TRBV11-2,many,TGTGCCAGCAGCTTAGGGGGACAGACTAGCACAGATACGCAGTATTTT,CASSLGGQTSTDTQYF
TRBJ1-1,.,TRBV30,.,TGTGCCTGGAAAGGGTCAGCCGCGGGGGCTGAAGCTTTCTTT,CAWKGSAAGAEAFF
TRBJ2-5,.,TRBV12-3/TRBV12-4,many,TGTGCCAGCAGTTTGGGGGGCAGTCAGACCCAGTACTTC,CASSLGGSQTQYF
TRBJ1-3,.,TRBV5-1,few,TGCGCCAGCAGCCTGGACGGGGTGCTTCCTGGAAACACCATATATTTT,CASSLDGVLPGNTIYF
TRBJ2-1,.,TRBV5-1,few,TGCGCCAGCAGCTTGGCCAGTTTTGGGGGCGGTGAGCAGTTCTTC,CASSLASFGGGEQFF
TRBJ1-2,.,TRBV4-3,.,TGCGCCAGCAGCGCTAGGGGGTTTGACTATGGCTACACCTTC,CASSARGFDYGYTF
TRBJ2-2,.,TRBV7-2,many,TGTGCCAGCAGCTTAGCGGGGGTTGCGAACACCGGGGAGCTGTTTTTT,CASSLAGVANTGELFF
TRBJ2-5,.,TRBV7-9,few,TGTGCCAGCAGCTTTTATTTCACGGGCCGGCAAGAGACCCAGTACTTC,CASSFYFTGRQETQYF
TRBJ1-1,.,TRBV20-1,.,TGCAGTGCTAGAGCTGGGGTGGACACTGAAGCTTTCTTT,CSARAGVDTEAFF
TRBJ2-1,.,TRBV2,.,TGTGCCAGCAGTCCTCAGGGCGGGGGCCACAATGAGCAGTTCTTC,CASSPQGGGHNEQFF
TRBJ2-7,TRBD2,TRBV12-3/TRBV12-4,.,TGTGCCAGCAGTTTAGGGCTAGCGGGAGGTGTTTACGAGCAGTACTTC,CASSLGLAGGVYEQYF
TRBJ1-5,TRBD1,TRBV6-5,few,TGTGCCAGCAGTGACAGGGGCCACAATCAGCCCCAGCATTTT,CASSDRGHNQPQHF
TRBJ2-3,TRBD2,TRBV12-3/TRBV12-4,.,TGTGCCAGCAGCGTCCGCGGGGGGGGGACCACAGATACGCAGTATTTT,CASSVRGGGTTDTQYF
TRBJ2-3,TRBD2,TRBV18,few,TGTGCCAGCTCACCAGTGAGCGGGAGGAGCACAGATACGCAGTATTTT,CASSPVSGRSTDTQYF
TRBJ1-1,TRBD1,TRBV11-2,.,TGTGCCAGCAGCGGAATTGGACAGGGGGCTGGTGAAGCTTTCTTT,CASSGIGQGAGEAFF
TRBJ1-2,.,TRBV25-1,many,TGTGCCAGCAGTAAACAGGGCTATGGCTACACCTTC,CASSKQGYGYTF
TRBJ2-3,TRBD2,TRBV7-2,few,TGTGCCAGCAGCTTAGCGCTAGCGGGAGGGCCAGATACGCAGTATTTT,CASSLALAGGPDTQYF
TRBJ2-5,.,TRBV5-1,many,TGCGCCAGCAGCTTGGGGGGGCAAGAGACCCAGTACTTC,CASSLGGQETQYF
TRBJ2-7,TRBD2,TRBV24-1,many,TGTGCCACCAGTGAAGCTGGACTAGCGGGCTCCTACGAGCAGTACTTC,CATSEAGLAGSYEQYF
TRBJ1-1,.,TRBV18,.,TGTGCCAGCTCACCGTCGATTCGGACTGAAGCTTTCTTT,CASSPSIRTEAFF
TRBJ2-7,TRBD1,TRBV5-1,.,TGCGCCAGCAGGTCTTGGACAGGGCCAACCTACGAGCAGTACTTC,CASRSWTGPTYEQYF
TRBJ1-2,TRBD1,TRBV30,.,TGTGCCTGGAGTCTAAGACAGGGTAATGGCTACACCTTC,CAWSLRQGNGYTF
TRBJ2-5,.,TRBV5-1,many,TGCGCCAGCGGCGGAGCCGGAGAGACCCAGTACTTC,CASGGAGETQYF
TRBJ1-5,.,TRBV18,.,TGTGCCAGCTCCCCTGGACGGATCCCCAATCAGCCCCAGCATTTT,CASSPGRIPNQPQHF
TRBJ2-1,.,TRBV27,.,TGTGCCAGCAGTTCGGACAGACGCAATGAGCAGTTCTTC,CASSSDRRNEQFF
TRBJ1-1,.,TRBV6-4,.,TGTGCCAGCAGTGACTTTCTGGGGTCCACTGAAGCTTTCTTT,CASSDFLGSTEAFF
TRBJ1-1,.,TRBV12-3/TRBV12-4,many,TGTGCCAGCAGTTTAACCAGGGGCGAAGCTTTCTTT,CASSLTRGEAFF
TRBJ1-1,.,TRBV18,many,TGTGCCAGCTCACCAATACAGAACACTGAAGCTTTCTTT,CASSPIQNTEAFF
TRBJ2-3,TRBD2,TRBV7-2,many,TGTGCCAGCAGCTTGACACTCAGCGGGGCCCGGGATACGCAGTATTTT,CASSLTLSGARDTQYF
TRBJ2-3,.,TRBV7-9,few,TGTGCCAGCAGCTCCCTGAGTCACCTGACTAGTCCGCCGCAGTATTTT,CASSSLSHLTSPPQYF
TRBJ2-1,TRBD1,TRBV5-1,many,TGCGCCAGCAGCTTGGACGGATCGGGTAGACAGGGCGAATTCTTC,CASSLDGSGRQGEFF
TRBJ1-2,.,TRBV12-3/TRBV12-4,.,TGTGCCAGCAGGAAGACAGCTAACGATGGCTACACCTTC,CASRKTANDGYTF
TRBJ2-2,.,TRBV2,.,TGTGCCAGCGGGCGGACGAACACCGGGGAGCTGTTTTTT,CASGRTNTGELFF
TRBJ2-7,.,TRBV21-1,.,TGTGCCAGCAGCAAGTTTAGGGGGAGGAACGAGCAGTACTTC,CASSKFRGRNEQYF
TRBJ1-1,TRBD1,TRBV29-1,.,TGCAGCGTGACAGGGGCATTGAACACTGAAGCTTTCTTT,CSVTGALNTEAFF
TRBJ1-1,.,TRBV5-1,many,TGCGCCAGCAGCCTGGTCGGACAGATGAACACTGAAGCTTTCTTT,CASSLVGQMNTEAFF
TRBJ1-1,.,TRBV7-6,many,TGTGCCAGCAGCCAGGACAATCTGAACACTGAAGCTTTCTTT,CASSQDNLNTEAFF
TRBJ1-2,TRBD1,TRBV20-1,.,TGCAGTGCTATTACAGCCGGGACAGGGGAAAAGTACGGCTACACCTTC,CSAITAGTGEKYGYTF
TRBJ2-3,TRBD2,TRBV4-1,.,TGCGCCAGCAGCGAAGTGGAAACTAGCGCGGCCGATACGCAGTATTTT,CASSEVETSAADTQYF
TRBJ2-3,.,TRBV12-3/TRBV12-4,many,TGTGCCAGCAGTTTACCCAATTCAGATACGCAGTATTTT,CASSLPNSDTQYF
TRBJ2-2,TRBD1,TRBV12-3/TRBV12-4,.,TGTGCCAGCAAAAGACAGGGCCCCACCGGGGAGCTGTTTTTT,CASKRQGPTGELFF
TRBJ2-1,TRBD2,TRBV27,few,TGTGCCAGCAGTTTCGGGACTAGTTATCATCGGTTCTTC,CASSFGTSYHRFF